What follows describes a single T cell receptor beta chain. What it recognizes is unknown. The sample comes from a study of cytomegalovirus exposure and HLA in healthy donors. Study results and limitations: A later analysis linked roughly 17,000 TCR beta sequences to HLA alleles at 0.05 false discovery rate.

The CDR3 has 13 amino acids. Deletions cut 2 bases from V and 6 bases from J, with 10 bases between. Germline V gene data show CDR1 as SGHDN and CDR2 as FVKESK. PCR primers comprised 60 Vbeta and 13 Jbeta primers. The assay was immunoSEQ multiplex PCR, and TCRdb's table has in-frame clones only and misses some. This sample yields roughly 100,000 clones, of which approximately 64% are seen a single time; less than 3.5% belongs to the top ten. Sequenced sample: PBMCs. This rearrangement joins TRBV14 to TRBJ1-1; maybe TRBD1 (6 bases). This receptor was identified in a woman in her 50s in good health and CMV-seronegative. The DNA for the CDR3 is TGTGCCAGCAGCCAACAGGGGCGGGCTGAAGCTTTCTTT. It translates to CASSQQGRAEAFF.